A single sample is the source of the 5 T cell receptor beta chains below, sequenced in a study of Ad26.COV2.S vaccination and SARS-CoV-2 variants. The sample's treatment: some 19 received Ad26.COV2.S at low or high dose, single or two shots; 5 received placebo; per-sample allocation not given. Specimen acquisition occurred on day 63 following the initial vaccine or placebo injection. Produced via immunoSEQ multiplex PCR; TCRdb's table is partial and in-frame only. This table has hundreds of thousands of clones, about 85% appearing once. The sequencing here drew on peripheral blood, taken in a trial of Ad26.COV2.S vaccine versus placebo. All receptors derive from a person between 18 and 60 years old who received the Ad26.COV2.S COVID-19 vaccine or a placebo.

The chain is built from TRBV6-2 or TRBV6-3 and TRBJ2-7; 7 bases align to TRBD1. This CDR3 has 16 amino acids. Trimming cost V 4 bases and J 5 bases; bases outside gene matches: 14. Germline CDR1 and CDR2: MNHEY and SVGEGT. The CDR3 region has the DNA TGTGCCAGCAGTTCCCCAGGGGGACAGAGTTTTAACGAGCAGTACTTC. Its translation is CASSSPGGQSFNEQYF.

The rearrangement links TRBV24-1 to TRBJ2-1, with D uncertain. V lost 9 bases to trimming and J lost 10 bases, with 15 bases between them. Germline CDR1 and CDR2: KGHDR and SFDVKD. This CDR3 is built from 12 residues. In DNA form, the CDR3 reads TGTGCCACCCGAGCTCCCCACGGGGAGCAGTTCTTC. It specifies CATRAPHGEQFF.

The chain uses TRBV18 and TRBJ1-3, with D maybe TRBD1 (5 bases). The germline V and J ends were trimmed by 3 bases and 4 bases, with 10 bases remaining between them. In germline, CDR1 is KGHSH, CDR2 LQKENI. The CDR3 contains 14 residues. The CDR3 nucleotides are TGTGCCAGCTCACCGCCAGGGTCGGGAAACACCATATATTTT. Protein product: CASSPPGSGNTIYF. Supplemented by reference TRBV18 and TRBJ1-3, the full variable domain reads NAGVMQNPRHLVRRRGQEARLRCSPMKGHSHVYWYRQLPEEGLKFMVYLQKENIIDESGMPKERFSAEFPKEGPSILRIQQVVRGDSAAYFCASSPPGSGNTIYFGEGSWLTVV.

This clone has just one count. This chain joins TRBV27 and TRBJ2-7; D is unresolved. Trimming left V 0 bases short and J 3 bases short, with 15 bases between. CDR1 is MNHEY and CDR2 is SMNVEV in the germline V gene (reference sequence). The CDR3 contains 16 residues. The CDR3: CASSLSRNPAGYEQYF. CDR3 sequence (DNA): TGTGCCAGCAGTTTATCGCGGAACCCAGCAGGCTACGAGCAGTACTTC.

The chain uses TRBV2 and TRBJ1-2; perhaps TRBD1 as D (5 bases). The V gene lost 8 bases and the J gene lost 6 bases, with 13 bases spanning the gap. The CDR3 has 12 amino acids. Germline V gives CDR1 SNHLY, CDR2 FYNNEI. The CDR3 DNA follows: TGTGCCAGCGCGCAGGGAGGGGATGGCTACACCTTC. Its translation: CASAQGGDGYTF.